The 10 T cell receptor beta chains below come from one sample, sequenced in a study of T cell responses to AZD1222 COVID-19 vaccine. Clones were read by immunoSEQ multiplex PCR, and TCRdb kept only the in-frame ones, dropping some. The sample has 110,000 to 150,000 clones, over 85% seen once. Sequenced here: peripheral blood, sampled on day 0 of MenACWY control vaccination. The receptors were sampled from an adult in good health.

This clone was seen once. V is TRBV6-1 and J is TRBJ1-4; no reliable D call. The V and J ends lost 2 bases and 8 bases respectively, with 9 bases between them. Germline CDR1 is MNHNS and CDR2 is SASEGT. The CDR3 extends over 13 amino acids. DNA of the CDR3: TGTGCCAGCAGTGAAATCCAGGAGGAAAAACTGTTTTTT. As protein: CASSEIQEEKLFF.

The rearrangement uses TRBV7-3 and TRBJ2-5; D gene unclear. Trimming removed 3 bases at V and 5 bases at J, with 10 bases between. The CDR3 is made up of 13 amino acids. CDR1 is SGHTA, CDR2 FQGTGA, per germline. DNA of the CDR3: TGTGCCAGCAGCTTCAATCGAAAGGAGACCCAGTACTTC. This encodes CASSFNRKETQYF.

This chain uses TRBV11-3 with TRBJ2-7; D is undetermined. The germline V and J ends were trimmed by 4 bases and 2 bases, with 12 bases remaining between them. CDR1 and CDR2 (germline): SGHNT, YENEEA. There are 14 residues in the CDR3. The CDR3 coding sequence is TGTGCCAGCAGCTCCGGGCCCGCCGCCTACGAGCAGTACTTC. Residues: CASSSGPAAYEQYF.

This clone appeared once. This chain links TRBV4-3 with TRBJ1-5, with D possibly being TRBD1 (6 bases). This CDR3 comprises 17 residues. Trimming removed 3 bases at V and 4 bases at J, with 19 bases between. Per the germline V gene, CDR1 is LGHNA and CDR2 is YSLEER. CDR3 DNA sequence: TGCGCCAGCAGCCAGGAGATTGTGTGGGGGCCGAATCAGCCCCAGCATTTT. This encodes CASSQEIVWGPNQPQHF.

This chain uses TRBV5-1 with TRBJ1-1; D is possibly TRBD1 (5 bases). Trimming took off 0 bases at V and 4 bases at J, with 13 bases between the two ends. This CDR3 has 15 residues. CDR1 is SGHRS, CDR2 YFSETQ, per germline. CDR3 DNA sequence: TGCGCCAGCAGCTTGGGGCAGGGCCCAGGCACTGAAGCTTTCTTT. It encodes CASSLGQGPGTEAFF.

V is TRBV27 and J is TRBJ1-6, with D tentatively TRBD1 (6 bases). This CDR3 is built from 15 residues. Germline V CDR1 and CDR2: MNHEY, SMNVEV (reference sequence). V was trimmed by 0 bases and J by 7 bases, leaving 10 bases between them. This CDR3 is CASSLSQGWNSPLHF. The CDR3, as DNA: TGTGCCAGCAGTTTATCTCAGGGGTGGAATTCACCCCTCCACTTT.

The chain combines TRBV3-1 (or the pseudogene TRBV3-2) with TRBJ1-4; D call uncertain. Trimming cost V 3 bases and J 4 bases, with 12 bases left between them. The germline V gene has CDR1 LGHDT and CDR2 YNNKEL (reference sequence). The CDR3 consists of 15 residues. The CDR3 DNA follows: TGTGCCAGCAGCCAGATGATAGGGAGTAATGAAAAACTGTTTTTT. It translates to CASSQMIGSNEKLFF.

The chain joins TRBV14 to TRBJ1-2; D perhaps matches TRBD1 (6 bases). The CDR3 loop spans 19 amino acids. CDR1 is SGHDN, CDR2 FVKESK, per germline. Trimming stripped 4 bases from V and 0 bases from J, with 24 bases between. CDR3 DNA sequence: TGTGCCAGCAGCCTCAGGAGGGTGGCAGGGGATCCCGCTAACTATGGCTACACCTTC. The encoded protein is CASSLRRVAGDPANYGYTF.

The table lists this clone with a count of one. The J gene is TRBJ1-5, the V gene TRBV9; tentatively, D is TRBD1 (6 bases). This CDR3 has 15 residues. V gave up 4 bases and J gave up 7 bases, with 18 bases separating them. CDR1 is SGDLS and CDR2 is YYNGEE in the germline V gene. CDR3 loop: CASSPYGTREQPQHF. CDR3 coding DNA: TGTGCCAGCAGCCCCTACGGGACAAGGGAACAGCCCCAGCATTTT.

This chain links TRBV19 with TRBJ2-6, with a possible D match to TRBD1 (6 bases). V was cut by 5 bases and J by 2 bases, with 10 bases left in between. The CDR3 extends over 15 amino acids. Looked up from germline, CDR1 is LNHDA and CDR2 is SQIVND (reference sequence). The CDR3 loop is CASSENRAGANVLTF. The CDR3 DNA reads TGTGCCAGTAGTGAGAACAGGGCTGGGGCCAACGTCCTGACTTTC. Full variable domain (outside the CDR3, taken from reference TRBV19 and TRBJ2-6): DGGITQSPKYLFRKEGQNVTLSCEQNLNHDAMYWYRQDPGQGLRLIYYSQIVNDFQKGDIAEGYSVSREKKESFPLTVTSAQKNPTAFYLCASSENRAGANVLTFGAGSRLTVL.